Listed below are T cell receptor beta chains from one sample, sequenced in a study of blood T cell repertoires in COVID-19. Assay used: immunoSEQ multiplex PCR; TCRdb lists only in-frame clones, some missing. The sample has roughly 250,000 clones; 75% to 95% are singletons. Source material: PBMCs or T cells enriched from blood (not recorded which). Receptors originate from a woman under 30 who had recovered from COVID-19. The CDR3 runs from the conserved cysteine through the conserved F or W. A D gene is named only where the DNA matches it firmly. Part of the rows lack a size; the others show once, few, many or a class for expanded clones.

d_call clone_size j_call v_call cdr3_nt cdr3_aa
. . TRBJ2-7 TRBV7-6 TGTGCCAGCAGCTTACACGGAGCAGCGAACTACGAGCAGTACTTC CASSLHGAANYEQYF
TRBD2 few TRBJ2-2 TRBV7-9 TGTGCCAGCAGCCCCGGCGGGAGGGTAAACGCGAACACCGGGGAGCTGTTTTTT CASSPGGRVNANTGELFF
TRBD1 . TRBJ1-6 TRBV2 TGTGCCAGCAGTGAGGTACGAGGGGGCAATTCACCCCTCCACTTT CASSEVRGGNSPLHF
. . TRBJ1-1 TRBV28 TGTGCCAGCGCGCGGGAAACAATGAACACTGAAGCTTTCTTT CASARETMNTEAFF
. . TRBJ2-1 TRBV29-1 TGCAGCGTTGAAAGTTGGAGAAACAATGAGCAGTTCTTC CSVESWRNNEQFF
. . TRBJ2-1 TRBV18 TGTGCCAGCTCCCAGGGGACTGAGCAGTTCTTC CASSQGTEQFF
. . TRBJ1-2 TRBV29-1 TGCAGCGTTGGATCTCGGACAGCTAACTATGGCTACACCTTC CSVGSRTANYGYTF
TRBD1 . TRBJ1-2 TRBV19 TGTGCCAGTAGTCAGGGGGCGCGGGAATCTGGCTACACCTTC CASSQGARESGYTF
. . TRBJ2-5 TRBV19 TGTGCCAGTAGTTCCACGGGTCGGGAGACCCAGTACTTC CASSSTGRETQYF
. . TRBJ1-1 TRBV3-1/TRBV3-2 TGTGCCAGCAGCCTTGGAGGGAACACTGAAGCTTTCTTT CASSLGGNTEAFF
TRBD1 . TRBJ1-3 TRBV9 TGTGCCAGCAGCCCGAGACAGGGGCTCTCTGGAAACACCATATATTTT CASSPRQGLSGNTIYF
TRBD2 . TRBJ2-3 TRBV28 TGTGCCAGCACCGGACTAGCGGGACCGACAGATACGCAGTATTTT CASTGLAGPTDTQYF
. . TRBJ2-7 TRBV7-7 TGTGCTAGCAGCTTATCTTCGGGGGACGAGCAGTACTTC CASSLSSGDEQYF
TRBD1 . TRBJ1-4 TRBV28 TGTGCCAGCATCGAGGGGGCGACTAATGAAAAACTGTTTTTT CASIEGATNEKLFF
. . TRBJ1-5 TRBV4-3 TGCGCCAGCAGCCAAGATAGCAGCAATCAGCCCCAGCATTTT CASSQDSSNQPQHF
. . TRBJ1-5 TRBV4-1 TGCGCCAGCAGCCAACCTCACAGGGATCGCAATCAGCCCCAGCATTTT CASSQPHRDRNQPQHF
TRBD1 . TRBJ1-6 TRBV10-2 TGCGCCAGCAGCCCGGGACAGACTGTAGATTCACCCCTCCACTTT CASSPGQTVDSPLHF
TRBD1 . TRBJ1-1 TRBV5-4 TGTGCCAGCAGCCTCTCGGGACAGGGTACTGAAGCTTTCTTT CASSLSGQGTEAFF
TRBD2 . TRBJ2-1 TRBV15 TGTGCCACCAGCAGAGACTCGAGCGGGGGCCGGGGGCAGTTCTTC CATSRDSSGGRGQFF
. . TRBJ1-5 TRBV7-9 TGTGCCAGCAGCTTACAGGGGAGTAATCAGCCCCAGCATTTT CASSLQGSNQPQHF
TRBD2 . TRBJ2-1 TRBV10-3 TGTGCCATCATACTCCTAGCGGGACGACACGGGGTCTACAATGAGCAGTTCTTC CAIILLAGRHGVYNEQFF
TRBD2 . TRBJ2-7 TRBV28 TGTGCCTCAACTTTAGCGGGACACTCCTACGAGCAGTACTTC CASTLAGHSYEQYF
. . TRBJ1-2 TRBV6-1 TGTGCCAGCAGTGAAACAGGTGACTATGGCTACACCTTC CASSETGDYGYTF
TRBD2 . TRBJ2-1 TRBV4-3 TGCGCCAGCAGCCAAGTCCCACTAGCGGGGGTCTACAATGAGCAGTTCTTC CASSQVPLAGVYNEQFF
TRBD1 . TRBJ1-4 TRBV20-1 TGCGGCGGACAGGAAGGTGAAAAACTGTTTTTT CGGQEGEKLFF
TRBD1 . TRBJ1-5 TRBV7-9 TGTGCCAGCAGCTTCGGGCTAAGTTCGACAGGGGGCGAGACTCAGCCCCAGCATTTT CASSFGLSSTGGETQPQHF
TRBD2 . TRBJ2-3 TRBV7-2 TGTGCCAGCACCACCGGGGGGGCTAGCACAGATACGCAGTATTTT CASTTGGASTDTQYF
TRBD2 . TRBJ2-5 TRBV19 TGTGCCAGTAGCCCGACTAGCGGGGGGGACCAAGAGACCCAGTACTTC CASSPTSGGDQETQYF
TRBD1 . TRBJ1-1 TRBV25-1 TGTGCCAGCAGTGCCTACAGGGGAGAAGGGATGAACACTGAAGCTTTCTTT CASSAYRGEGMNTEAFF
TRBD1 once TRBJ1-3 TRBV18 TGTGCCAGCTCACCCTGGACAGGGGGTAATGGAAACACCATATATTTT CASSPWTGGNGNTIYF
TRBD2 . TRBJ2-5 TRBV5-1 TGCGCCAGCAGCGATCCGGGAGGGAAAGAGACCCAGTACTTC CASSDPGGKETQYF
. . TRBJ1-2 TRBV6-5 TGTGCCAGCAGACTCCAAGGGGGGAGGGATGGCTACACCTTC CASRLQGGRDGYTF
. few TRBJ1-1 TRBV7-3 TGTGCCAGCAGCTTAAGGGCGAACACTGAAGCTTTCTTT CASSLRANTEAFF
TRBD1 once TRBJ1-2 TRBV4-2 TGTGCCAGCAGCCAAGATATAGGGGGCCGCACCCTTGAGTATGGCTACACCTTC CASSQDIGGRTLEYGYTF
. once TRBJ2-4 TRBV5-1 TGCGCCAGCAGCTTGGAGGCGCGGAGGGGAAACATTCAGTACTTC CASSLEARRGNIQYF
. . TRBJ2-7 TRBV5-1 TGCGCCAGCAGCTTGGCGGCCGCTAGCTCCTACGAGCAGTACTTC CASSLAAASSYEQYF